Listed here is a single T cell receptor beta chain. The antigen it recognizes is unknown. Per-nucleotide qualities are absent, and no much larger clonotype sits a single base away. TCRbeta CDR3 regions were amplified from genomic DNA using the immunoSEQ Assay, a bias-controlled multiplex PCR. Per the source publication's procedure: The number of nucleated cells in each sample was estimated from the amplification of reference gene primers within the assay. Sequence reads were collapsed and filtered to measure the absolute abundance of every unique TCRbeta CDR3 rearrangement. For each sample, productive Simpson clonality was calculated as the square root of Simpson's diversity index over productive rearrangements. TCRdb limited this immuneACCESS table to in-frame rearrangements with V and J called. A share of clones is missing; checked studies link under half to unresolved V genes, and the rest is unexplained. V, J and clone size were drawn from that table, and D and trimming were deduced from the DNA. This sample has over 200,000 clones in its table, and roughly 88% of those were observed once. More than 0.55% of the sample is taken by the ten largest.

This specimen comes from a study of blood T cell repertoires in COVID-19 (dated by TCRdb to about 2020). Study-wide context: Collaborator samples came from the United States, Italy and Spain and covered acute and convalescent phases of COVID-19. The material from the prospective study consisted of cDNA or gDNA derived from T cells, B-cell-depleted T cells, or PBMCs. The dataset comprised deeply sampled blood TCRbeta repertoires from subjects exposed to, actively infected with, or recovered from COVID-19. The repertoires were made available in a free public database intended to serve as a resource for research on the immune response to SARS-CoV-2. Samples were obtained from the ongoing ImmuneRACE study (first 160 participants) and from some 1,300 subjects provided by 6 global collaborators. Sample metadata almost always included a de-identified subject ID, COVID-19 status, age in years and sex. Where HLA class I and class II types were available, the types were taken from metadata supplied by the sample provider, not from assay-based typing.

CDR1 and CDR2 were assigned from the germline V gene as SNHLY and FYNNEI. Germline trimming amounts to 8 bases on V and 6 bases on J, with 8 as the count of junction bases outside the gene matches. Spanning cysteine to phenylalanine, the CDR3 consists of 14 amino acids. Only the CDR3 DNA is retained, 42 bases long and in frame from the first base. Whole blood was collected in K2EDTA tubes by collaborating institutions according to the institutions' own protocols. For TCRbeta analysis, collaborator samples were shipped as frozen whole blood, as isolated PBMCs, or as DNA extracted from either sample type. Study-wide findings and limitations: Clinical and demographic metadata were provided uncurated, with the amount varying by source and participant.

The sample comprised peripheral blood. The chain couples TRBV2 to TRBJ2-3; 10 nucleotides in the junction match TRBD2. The receptor comes from a human donor in a cohort sampled during active COVID-19. CDR3 reads: CASLPGLAYDTQYF. The DNA sequence is TGTGCCAGCCTGCCGGGACTAGCGTACGATACGCAGTATTTT.